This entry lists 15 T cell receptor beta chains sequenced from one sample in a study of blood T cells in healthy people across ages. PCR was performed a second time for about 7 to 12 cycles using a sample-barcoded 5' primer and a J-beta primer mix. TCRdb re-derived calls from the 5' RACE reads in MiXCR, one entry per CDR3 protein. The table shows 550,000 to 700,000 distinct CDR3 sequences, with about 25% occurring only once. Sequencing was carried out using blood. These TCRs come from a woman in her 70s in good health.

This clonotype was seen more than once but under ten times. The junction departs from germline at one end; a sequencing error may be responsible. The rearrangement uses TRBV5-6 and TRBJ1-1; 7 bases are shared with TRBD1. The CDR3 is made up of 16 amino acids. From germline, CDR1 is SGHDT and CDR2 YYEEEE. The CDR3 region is CASSRGPGTANTEALF. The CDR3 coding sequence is TGTGCCAGCAGTCGGGGGCCCGGGACAGCCAACACTGAAGCCCTCTTT. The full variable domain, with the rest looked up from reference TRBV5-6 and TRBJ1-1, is DAGVTQSPTHLIKTRGQQVTLRCSPKSGHDTVSWYQQALGQGPQFIFQYYEEEERQRGNFPDRFSGHQFPNYSSELNVNALLLGDSALYLCASSRGPGTANTEALFGQGTRLTVV.

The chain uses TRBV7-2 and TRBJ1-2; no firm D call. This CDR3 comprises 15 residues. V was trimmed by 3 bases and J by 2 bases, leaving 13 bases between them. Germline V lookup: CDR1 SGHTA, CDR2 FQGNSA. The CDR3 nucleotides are TGTGCCAGCAGCTTGCAGAGGAACCCAAACTATGGCTACACCTTC. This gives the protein CASSLQRNPNYGYTF.

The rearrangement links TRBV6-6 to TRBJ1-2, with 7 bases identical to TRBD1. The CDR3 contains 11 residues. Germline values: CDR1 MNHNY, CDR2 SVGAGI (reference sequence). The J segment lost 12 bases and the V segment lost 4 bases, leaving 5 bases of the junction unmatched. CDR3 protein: CASSLEGADTF. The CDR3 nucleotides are TGTGCCAGCAGTTTAGAGGGGGCAGACACCTTC.

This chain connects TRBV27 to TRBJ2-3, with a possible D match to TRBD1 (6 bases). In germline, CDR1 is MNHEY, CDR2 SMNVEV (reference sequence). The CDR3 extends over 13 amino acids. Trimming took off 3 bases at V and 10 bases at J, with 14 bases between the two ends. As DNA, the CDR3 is TGTGCCAGCAGTTTTCCACAGGGATGGCCGCAGTATTTT. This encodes CASSFPQGWPQYF.

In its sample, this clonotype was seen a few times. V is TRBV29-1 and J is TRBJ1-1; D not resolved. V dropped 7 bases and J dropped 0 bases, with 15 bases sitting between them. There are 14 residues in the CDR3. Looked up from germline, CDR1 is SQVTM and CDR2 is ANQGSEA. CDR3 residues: CSATVSLVNTEAFF. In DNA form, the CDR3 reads TGCAGCGCCACCGTCTCCCTCGTGAACACTGAAGCTTTCTTT. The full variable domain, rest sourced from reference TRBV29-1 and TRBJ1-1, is SAVISQKPSRDICQRGTSLTIQCQVDSQVTMMFWYRQQPGQSLTLIATANQGSEATYESGFVIDKFPISRPNLTFSTLTVSNMSPEDSSIYLCSATVSLVNTEAFFGQGTRLTVV.

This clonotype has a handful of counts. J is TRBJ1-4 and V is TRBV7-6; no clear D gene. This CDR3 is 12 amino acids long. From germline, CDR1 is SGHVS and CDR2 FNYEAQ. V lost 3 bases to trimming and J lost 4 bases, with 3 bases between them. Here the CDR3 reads CASSFINEKLFF. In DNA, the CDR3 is TGTGCCAGCAGCTTTATTAATGAAAAACTGTTTTTT.

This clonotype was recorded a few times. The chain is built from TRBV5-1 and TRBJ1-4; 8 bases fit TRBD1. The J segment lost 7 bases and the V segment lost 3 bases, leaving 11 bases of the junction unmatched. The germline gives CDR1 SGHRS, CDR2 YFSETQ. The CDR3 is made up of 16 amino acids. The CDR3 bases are TGCGCCAGCAGCTCTAATTATCAGGGGGCGGGTGAAAAACTGTTTTTT. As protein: CASSSNYQGAGEKLFF.

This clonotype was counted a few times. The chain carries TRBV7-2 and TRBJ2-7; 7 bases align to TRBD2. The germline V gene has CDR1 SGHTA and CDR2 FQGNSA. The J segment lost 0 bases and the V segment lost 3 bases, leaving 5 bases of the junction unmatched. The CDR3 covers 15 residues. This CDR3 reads CASSLSGAGSYEQYF. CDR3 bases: TGTGCCAGCAGCTTGAGCGGGGCTGGCTCCTACGAGCAGTACTTC.

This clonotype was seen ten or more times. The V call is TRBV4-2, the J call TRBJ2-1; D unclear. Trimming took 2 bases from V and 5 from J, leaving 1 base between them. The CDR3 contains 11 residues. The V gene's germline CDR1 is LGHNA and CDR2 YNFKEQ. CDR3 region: CASSQNNEQFF. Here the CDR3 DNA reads TGTGCCAGCAGCCAAAACAATGAGCAGTTCTTC.

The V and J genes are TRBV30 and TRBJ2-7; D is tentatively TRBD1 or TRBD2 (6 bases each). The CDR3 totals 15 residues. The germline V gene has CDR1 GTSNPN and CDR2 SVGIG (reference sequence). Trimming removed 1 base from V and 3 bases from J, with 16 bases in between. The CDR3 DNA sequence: TGTGCCTGGAGTGATGGGGGGCGAATACTCTACGAGCAGTACTTC. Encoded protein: CAWSDGGRILYEQYF.

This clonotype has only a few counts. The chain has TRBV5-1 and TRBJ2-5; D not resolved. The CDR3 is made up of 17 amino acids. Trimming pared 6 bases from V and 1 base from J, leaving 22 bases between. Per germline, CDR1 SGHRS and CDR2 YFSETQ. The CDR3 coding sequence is TGCGCCAGCACCCACCTGGGGAAAGCAGGCTCCCAAGAGACCCAGTACTTC. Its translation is CASTHLGKAGSQETQYF.

The CDR3 spells CASRTLNQGLNGELFF. CDR3 coding DNA: TGTGCCAGCAGAACACTGAATCAGGGTCTGAACGGGGAGCTGTTTTTT. This chain connects TRBV7-2 to TRBJ2-2, with D tentatively TRBD1 (5 bases). V lost 6 bases to trimming and J lost 7 bases, with 21 bases between them. This CDR3 has 16 residues. Germline V lookup: CDR1 SGHTA, CDR2 FQGNSA.

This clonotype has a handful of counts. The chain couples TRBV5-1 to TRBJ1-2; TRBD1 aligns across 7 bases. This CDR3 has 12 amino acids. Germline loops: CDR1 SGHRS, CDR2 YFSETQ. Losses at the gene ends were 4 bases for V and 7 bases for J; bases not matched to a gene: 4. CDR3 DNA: TGCGCCAGCAGCGAACAGGGGAGTGGCTACACCTTC. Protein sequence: CASSEQGSGYTF. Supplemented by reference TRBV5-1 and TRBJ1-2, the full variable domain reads KAGVTQTPRYLIKTRGQQVTLSCSPISGHRSVSWYQQTPGQGLQFLFEYFSETQRNKGNFPGRFSGRQFSNSRSEMNVSTLELGDSALYLCASSEQGSGYTFGSGTRLTVV.

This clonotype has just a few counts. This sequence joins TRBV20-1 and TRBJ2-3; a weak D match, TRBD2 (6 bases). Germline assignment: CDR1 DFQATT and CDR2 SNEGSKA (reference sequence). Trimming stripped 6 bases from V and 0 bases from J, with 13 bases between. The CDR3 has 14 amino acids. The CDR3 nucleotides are TGCAGTGCCCCGGGACTTGCTAGCACAGATACGCAGTATTTT. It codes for CSAPGLASTDTQYF.

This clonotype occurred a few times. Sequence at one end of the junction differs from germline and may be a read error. CDR3 loop: CAGSFNNEQFF. The CDR3 nucleotides are TGTGCCGGCAGTTTTAACAATGAGCAGTTCTTC. The chain is built from TRBV28 and TRBJ2-1; D unresolved. The CDR3 is 11 residues long. Per germline, CDR1 MDHEN and CDR2 SYDVKM.